A selection of T cell receptor beta chains follows, all from one sample in a study of shared clonotypes between healthy human individuals. This table comes from immunoSEQ multiplex PCR, and its TCRdb copy is limited to in-frame clones, with some not included. The sample carries roughly 2 million clones, about 95% recorded once. The specimen was naive CD8+ T cells sorted from blood. These TCRs come from a young man in good health. CDR3s include the opening cysteine and the closing phenylalanine or tryptophan. The D gene is left open where the match is weak. Size is stated for part of the rows, as once, few or many counts, or as a class when the clone is expanded.

D	V	size	J	DNA	CDR3
.	TRBV28	.	TRBJ1-3	TGTGCCAGCAGTTTATCTCCCGAGGCATTAGGAAACACCATATATTTT	CASSLSPEALGNTIYF
.	TRBV5-4	.	TRBJ2-7	TGTGCCAGCAGCTTGGGAGGGGACGAGCAGTACTTC	CASSLGGDEQYF
TRBD2	TRBV9	.	TRBJ2-1	TGTGCCAGCAGCCCTTGGGGACTAGCGGGAGCCGATGAGCAGTTCTTC	CASSPWGLAGADEQFF
.	TRBV7-9	.	TRBJ2-1	TGTGCCAGCAGTCGCACCTCGGGACCCCTATTCAATGAGCAGTTCTTC	CASSRTSGPLFNEQFF
.	TRBV6-6	.	TRBJ2-5	TGTGCCAGCAGTTACGGGGCAGAAGAGACCCAGTACTTC	CASSYGAEETQYF
TRBD1	TRBV7-6	once	TRBJ2-1	TGTGCCAGCAGCTCTACAGGGGCCTACAATGAGCAGTTCTTC	CASSSTGAYNEQFF
.	TRBV6-6	.	TRBJ2-7	TGTGCCAGCAGTTACGGCAGTGAGCAGTACTTC	CASSYGSEQYF
.	TRBV30	.	TRBJ1-4	TGTGCCTGGAGTGCGGGGGGTGAAAAACTGTTTTTT	CAWSAGGEKLFF
.	TRBV27	.	TRBJ2-7	TGTGCCAGCAGTGTCTTTGGGGGGACCTACGAGCAGTACTTC	CASSVFGGTYEQYF
TRBD1	TRBV11-1	few	TRBJ1-1	TGTGCCAGCAGCCCGGTACAGGGGGACAGGTTGCATTCAGCTTTCTTT	CASSPVQGDRLHSAFF
.	TRBV27	once	TRBJ2-6	TGTGCCAGCAGTTTATTGCAGGTTGGTGGGGCCAACGTCCTGACTTTC	CASSLLQVGGANVLTF